Each of the 9 T cell receptor beta chains below was sequenced from the same sample in a study of cytomegalovirus exposure and HLA in healthy donors. The PCR employed 60 Vbeta primers together with 13 Jbeta primers. Produced via immunoSEQ multiplex PCR; TCRdb's table is partial and in-frame only. Seen here are about 130,000 clones, 75% to 85% observed once, and the top ten hold roughly 9.6%. Material: PBMCs. Receptors originate from a young man in good health and CMV-seropositive.

The J gene is TRBJ1-2, the V gene TRBV14; 7 bases are a match to TRBD1. Trimming cost V 4 bases and J 8 bases; bases outside gene matches: 13. CDR3 length: 15 residues. Germline V CDR1 and CDR2: SGHDN, FVKESK. DNA for the CDR3: TGTGCCAGCAGCCTTCGGACAGGCACCTTCAGGGGCTACACCTTC. Translation gives CASSLRTGTFRGYTF.

For this clone: This CDR3 fails to terminate in the conserved phenylalanine or tryptophan, so it likely reflects a read error. This chain uses TRBV27 with TRBJ2-7; TRBD1 is a possible D gene (6 bases). Trimming took off 2 bases at V and 4 bases at J, with 6 bases between the two ends. The germline CDR1 and CDR2 sequences are MNHEY and SMNVEV (reference sequence). This CDR3 comprises 12 residues. CDR3 in amino acids: CASSLQGYEQYL. Here the CDR3 DNA reads TGTGCCAGCAGTTTACAGGGGTACGAGCAGTACCTC.

The rearrangement uses TRBV7-9 and TRBJ2-5; 10 positions agree with TRBD1. Germline V gene lookup returns CDR1 SEHNR and CDR2 FQNEAQ (reference sequence). This CDR3 region has 14 residues. J lost 9 bases, V lost 6 bases, and 10 bases had no gene match. CDR3 coding DNA: TGTGCCAGCAGGGGACAGGGGACCCATCAGGCCCAGTACTTC. Translating gives CASRGQGTHQAQYF.

J is TRBJ1-1 and V is TRBV6-1, with TRBD1 as a possible D gene (6 bases). Germline V lookup: CDR1 MNHNS, CDR2 SASEGT. V gave up 6 bases and J gave up 12 bases, with 20 bases separating them. The CDR3 is 13 residues long. CDR3: CASSPQGWDLTFF. The CDR3 DNA reads as TGTGCCAGCAGCCCACAGGGTTGGGACCTAACTTTCTTT.

V gene TRBV29-1 combines with J gene TRBJ2-5, with 7 bases aligning to TRBD1. V shed 5 bases, J shed 3 bases, and the junction held 9 bases outside the gene matches. Looked up from germline, CDR1 is SQVTM and CDR2 is ANQGSEA. The CDR3 consists of 14 residues. This CDR3 is CSVPTTGLKETQYF. The CDR3 DNA sequence: TGCAGCGTTCCCACGACAGGGTTAAAAGAGACCCAGTACTTC.

The chain links TRBV15 to TRBJ2-7; D is possibly TRBD1 (6 bases). V was pared by 5 bases and J by 5 bases, with 22 bases between. The CDR3 is 16 amino acids. The germline gives CDR1 LNHNV, CDR2 YYDKDF (reference sequence). CDR3 in amino acids: CATSRPSQGPGDEQYF. The CDR3 DNA sequence: TGTGCCACCAGCCGACCATCACAGGGCCCGGGCGACGAGCAGTACTTC.

This clone was counted once. This rearrangement joins TRBV19 to TRBJ1-2; the match to TRBD1 covers 9 bases. Trimming took 7 bases from V and 3 from J; bases not matched to a gene: 6. Germline V CDR1 and CDR2: LNHDA, SQIVND (reference sequence). The CDR3 has 14 residues. CDR3 loop: CASKSGQGYYGYTF. The CDR3 DNA reads TGTGCCAGTAAATCCGGACAGGGGTACTATGGCTACACCTTC.

This clone has just one count. The rearrangement uses TRBV27 and TRBJ1-6, with 7 bases aligning to TRBD1. Trimming at V came to 8 bases and at J to 11 bases, leaving 9 bases not matched to a gene. Per germline, CDR1 MNHEY and CDR2 SMNVEV (reference sequence). There are 13 residues in the CDR3. CDR3 coding DNA: TGTGCCAGCGGAGGGGGCTTAACTGCACCCCTCCACTTT. Residues: CASGGGLTAPLHF.

The rearrangement links TRBV19 to TRBJ2-5; D might be TRBD1 (5 bases). Trimming cost V 6 bases and J 0 bases, with 8 bases left between them. This CDR3 has 13 residues. CDR1 is LNHDA, CDR2 SQIVND, per germline (reference sequence). CDR3 DNA: TGTGCCAGTAGAGACAGTAACCAAGAGACCCAGTACTTC. It is translated as CASRDSNQETQYF. Full variable domain (missing parts from reference TRBV19 and TRBJ2-5): DGGITQSPKYLFRKEGQNVTLSCEQNLNHDAMYWYRQDPGQGLRLIYYSQIVNDFQKGDIAEGYSVSREKKESFPLTVTSAQKNPTAFYLCASRDSNQETQYFGPGTRLLVL.